Given below is one T cell receptor (beta chain) in context. Its antigen remains unknown. Germline V gene data show CDR1 as MGHRA and CDR2 as YSYEKL. The CDR3 is 17 residues long. V was pared by 1 base and J by 2 bases, with 7 bases of the junction left unmatched. These data belong to a study of cytomegalovirus exposure and HLA in healthy donors. General observations from the study: The study recorded 160 or so TCR beta chains that were cytomegalovirus-associated. Under in vitro conditions, a few CMV-associated chains were confirmed as specific for CMV antigens. Most TCR sequences were rare, but some public TCRs occurred in many donors.

Clones were sequenced by immunoSEQ multiplex PCR, and TCRdb holds only the in-frame ones, with some missing. The table records around 150,000 clones, 70% to 90% of them present only once. J is TRBJ2-3 and V is TRBV4-1, with TRBD2 matching over 9 bases. The clonotype comes from a man aged 25-45 years in good health and CMV-seropositive. The specimen was PBMCs. DNA of the CDR3: TGCGCCAGCAGCCAAGGGTGGGCGGGGGGGCTCACAGATACGCAGTATTTT. Translated: CASSQGWAGGLTDTQYF.